This TCR beta chain was obtained from a study of blood T cell repertoires in COVID-19. The authors' processing: It was from reference gene primer amplification that nucleated cell counts were estimated. TCRdb's copy holds only in-frame clones and misses some; the assay was immunoSEQ multiplex PCR. V, J and clone size were drawn from that table, and D and trimming were deduced from the DNA. Of 150,000 to 200,000 clones listed, about 86% are singletons. Trimming removed 4 bases at V and 4 bases at J, with 15 bases between. The CDR3 contains 15 residues. Germline V CDR1 and CDR2: SGHTA, FQGNSA. This clone was observed once.

The TCR originated in a woman aged 80 or older in a cohort sampled during active or convalescent COVID-19. The chain has TRBV7-2 and TRBJ2-3; a weak D match, TRBD2 (6 bases). The specimen was peripheral blood. CDR3 loop: CASSSRRGSADTQYF. In nucleotides, the CDR3 is TGTGCCAGCAGCTCCCGCCGGGGGAGTGCAGATACGCAGTATTTT.